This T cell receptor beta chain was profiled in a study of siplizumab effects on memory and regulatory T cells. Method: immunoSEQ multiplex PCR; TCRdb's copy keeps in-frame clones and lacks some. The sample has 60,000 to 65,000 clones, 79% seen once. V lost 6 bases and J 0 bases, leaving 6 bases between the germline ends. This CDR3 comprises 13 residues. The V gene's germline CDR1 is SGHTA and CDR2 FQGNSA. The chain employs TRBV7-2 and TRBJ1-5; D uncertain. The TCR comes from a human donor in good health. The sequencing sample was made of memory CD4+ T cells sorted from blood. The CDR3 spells CASSQSSNQPQHF. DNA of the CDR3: TGTGCCAGCAGTCAGAGTAGCAATCAGCCCCAGCATTTT.